This record concerns one T cell receptor beta chain sequence. The CDR3 has 15 amino acids. Per germline, CDR1 MGHRA and CDR2 YSYEKL. V gave up 2 bases and J gave up 0 bases, with 8 bases separating them. These data are taken from a study of blood T cell repertoires in COVID-19. Study-level background: From the United States, Italy and Spain came samples of acute and convalescent COVID-19.

Cohort assignment relied on participant-reported clinical history. Donors in Cohort 3 who had recovered were those with two negative PCRs, healthcare professional clearance, or resolution of their symptoms. TCRdb's table, derived via immunoSEQ multiplex PCR, lists solely in-frame clones and lacks some. The data hold about 430,000 clones, with 75% to 90% observed a single time. The receptor was derived from a man aged 30 to 39 who had recovered from COVID-19. The chain joins TRBV4-1 to TRBJ1-5; D gene uncertain. Sequencing was performed on PBMCs or T cells enriched from blood (not recorded which). CDR3 residues: CASSQTLDSNQPQHF. CDR3 bases: TGCGCCAGCAGCCAAACTCTCGATAGCAATCAGCCCCAGCATTTT.